This T cell receptor (beta chain) was sequenced for a study of T cells in Graves' hyperthyroidism and ophthalmopathy. Germline-derived CDR1 and CDR2 are KGHSH and LQKENI. CDR3 length equals 14 residues. With 3 bases removed from V and 4 bases from J, the gap between germline ends came to 12 bases. This clonotype occurred many times. Stable disease denoted Graves' hyperthyroidism without ophthalmopathy progression within 18 months. The hyperthyroidism patients had all been newly diagnosed, and their disease duration was under 2 months. Their ages ranged from 18 to 65 years. Clinical symptoms, serum thyroxine and TRAb, thyroid ultrasound and orbital computed tomography together formed the diagnostic basis. From RNA transcripts, TCR beta CDR3 regions were amplified. The HTBI primer set was used in a first-round RT-PCR of the TCR CDR3. Via MiXCR, TCRdb re-called the multiplex PCR reads, giving one row per CDR3 protein. The table has over 500,000 distinct CDR3 sequences, 11% to 15% seen once.

The rearrangement joins TRBV18 to TRBJ1-2; possibly TRBD1 for D (5 bases). The sample comprised blood. This TCR was sampled from a woman in her 40s with Graves' hyperthyroidism. The DNA of the CDR3 is TGTGCCAGCTCACCTCGGGACGGTGTCTATGGCTACACCTTC. Protein: CASSPRDGVYGYTF. Together with reference TRBV18 and TRBJ1-2, the CDR3 gives the full variable domain: NAGVMQNPRHLVRRRGQEARLRCSPMKGHSHVYWYRQLPEEGLKFMVYLQKENIIDESGMPKERFSAEFPKEGPSILRIQQVVRGDSAAYFCASSPRDGVYGYTFGSGTRLTVV.